Following are 23 T cell receptor beta chains from one sample sequenced in a study of blood T cell repertoires in COVID-19. The repertoire was sequenced with immunoSEQ multiplex PCR; TCRdb's copy has only in-frame clones and lacks some. The table records about 49,000 clones, approximately 87% of them present only once. Sequenced material: peripheral blood. The receptors originated from an elderly woman with COVID-19, enrolled during active disease.

The J gene is TRBJ1-3, the V gene TRBV27; 8 positions match TRBD1. The CDR3 consists of 15 residues. After removal of 6 bases from V and 1 base from J, the junction contained 5 bases not matched to a gene. Germline V gene lookup returns CDR1 MNHEY and CDR2 SMNVEV (reference sequence). The CDR3 DNA reads as TGTGCCAGCAGACCATGGGACAGGTCTGGAAACACCATATATTTT. As protein: CASRPWDRSGNTIYF.

The CDR3 loop reads CASSLDWGNEQFF. The CDR3 DNA follows: TGTGCCAGCAGCTTGGACTGGGGCAATGAGCAGTTCTTC. The chain joins TRBV7-3 to TRBJ2-1; possible D gene TRBD2, 5 bases. There are 13 residues in the CDR3. Germline-derived CDR1 and CDR2 are SGHTA and FQGTGA. The V gene lost 3 bases and the J gene lost 6 bases, with 9 bases spanning the gap.

This chain links TRBV9 with TRBJ2-7; 8 positions match TRBD1. Trimming cost V 0 bases and J 2 bases; bases outside gene matches: 4. Germline V lookup: CDR1 SGDLS, CDR2 YYNGEE. This CDR3 is 15 amino acids long. CDR3 coding DNA: TGTGCCAGCAGCGTAGCTGGACAGGGAGCCTACGAGCAGTACTTC. Translation gives CASSVAGQGAYEQYF.

This sequence joins TRBV5-1 and TRBJ2-5; 14 bases map to TRBD2. The V gene's germline CDR1 is SGHRS and CDR2 YFSETQ. V gave up 5 bases and J gave up 4 bases; unmatched junction bases: 7. This CDR3 spans 16 amino acids. The DNA of the CDR3 is TGCGCCAGCAGGTTGCTCGGGACTAGCGGGAGAGAGACCCAGTACTTC. Translating gives CASRLLGTSGRETQYF.

The rearrangement joins TRBV15 to TRBJ1-1; 9 positions agree with TRBD1. The germline gives CDR1 LNHNV, CDR2 YYDKDF (reference sequence). The V segment lost 7 bases and the J segment 3 bases; nucleotides outside the gene matches: 6. The CDR3 loop spans 14 amino acids. The CDR3 DNA is TGTGCCACCACCAGGGACAGGGTGCACACTGAAGCTTTCTTT. Its protein is CATTRDRVHTEAFF.

V usage is TRBV28 and J usage is TRBJ2-1; 7 bases are a match to TRBD2. This CDR3 contains 13 residues. The V gene's germline CDR1 is MDHEN and CDR2 SYDVKM. The V and J ends lost 10 bases and 0 bases, in that order; junction bases with no gene match: 3. CDR3 loop: CATGGSSYNEQFF. The CDR3, as DNA: TGTGCCACCGGGGGGAGCTCCTACAATGAGCAGTTCTTC.

The genes are TRBV5-1 and TRBJ2-7, with 11 bases aligning to TRBD2. Germline V gene sequence: CDR1 SGHRS, CDR2 YFSETQ. There are 16 residues in the CDR3. V trimming: 4 bases; J trimming: 1 base; junction bases outside the gene matches: 7. In DNA form, the CDR3 reads TGCGCCAGCAGCGACCCTAGCGGGAGGCCTTCCTACGAGCAGTACTTC. Protein product: CASSDPSGRPSYEQYF.

The CDR3 sequence: CASSGVRRTKNIQYF. DNA of the CDR3: TGTGCCAGCAGTGGAGTGAGGCGGACCAAAAACATTCAGTACTTC. The chain links TRBV2 to TRBJ2-4; D is undetermined. CDR3 length equals 15 residues. Germline CDR1 SNHLY, CDR2 FYNNEI. V lost 4 bases to trimming and J lost 2 bases, with 12 bases between them.

The rearrangement joins TRBV28 to TRBJ1-6; the D gene is possibly TRBD1 (6 bases). CDR3 size: 15 residues. Germline V lookup: CDR1 MDHEN, CDR2 SYDVKM. Trimming cost V 5 bases and J 10 bases, with 18 bases left between them. The CDR3 nucleotides read TGTGCCAGCAGTCCATCGGCAGGGGTCAGGTCACCCCTCCACTTT. Protein product: CASSPSAGVRSPLHF.

This chain connects TRBV5-6 to TRBJ1-3; possibly TRBD1 for D (5 bases). This CDR3 has 15 amino acids. The germline CDR1 and CDR2 sequences are SGHDT and YYEEEE. V lost 4 bases to trimming and J lost 0 bases, with 11 bases between them. CDR3 sequence: CASSAGPHSGNTIYF. The DNA for the CDR3 is TGTGCCAGCAGCGCGGGGCCTCACTCTGGAAACACCATATATTTT.

The J gene is TRBJ2-7, the V gene TRBV19, with TRBD1 as a possible D gene (5 bases). Trimming left V 11 bases short and J 3 bases short, with 17 bases between. The V gene's germline CDR1 is LNHDA and CDR2 SQIVND (reference sequence). The CDR3 has 13 amino acids. The CDR3 DNA is TGTGCCGCAGGCAGGGATCAGATCTACGAGCAGTACTTC. Translating it yields CAAGRDQIYEQYF.

This clone was seen a handful of times. V usage is TRBV6-1 and J usage is TRBJ2-7; D call uncertain. V dropped 3 bases and J dropped 3 bases, with 18 bases sitting between them. Germline CDR1 and CDR2: MNHNS and SASEGT. This CDR3 contains 16 residues. CDR3 region: CASSDMSARLHYEQYF. In DNA, the CDR3 is TGTGCCAGCAGTGACATGAGTGCCAGGCTTCACTACGAGCAGTACTTC.

CDR3 sequence reads: CASSPGTGGMNTEAFF. The CDR3 coding sequence is TGTGCCAGTAGTCCAGGGACAGGGGGAATGAACACTGAAGCTTTCTTT. The rearrangement links TRBV19 to TRBJ1-1, with 11 bases aligning to TRBD1. The germline CDR1 and CDR2 sequences are LNHDA and SQIVND (reference sequence). Unmatched junction bases numbered 5, after V lost 5 bases and J lost 0 bases. The CDR3 spans 16 residues.

This clone was counted only a few times. J is TRBJ1-5 and V is TRBV7-8; D gene uncertain. From germline, CDR1 is SGHVS and CDR2 FQNEAQ. V dropped 3 bases and J dropped 3 bases, with 9 bases sitting between them. The CDR3 covers 14 residues. The CDR3 DNA follows: TGTGCCAGCAGCTTGATGAGATTCAATCAGCCCCAGCATTTT. Residues: CASSLMRFNQPQHF. Based on the CDR3 plus reference TRBV7-8 and TRBJ1-5, the full variable domain is GAGVSQSPRYKVAKRGQDVALRCDPISGHVSLFWYQQALGQGPEFLTYFQNEAQLDKSGLPSDRFFAERPEGSVSTLKIQRTQQEDSAVYLCASSLMRFNQPQHFGDGTRLSIL.

The rearrangement uses TRBV18 and TRBJ2-2, with D possibly matching TRBD1 (5 bases). The germline V gene has CDR1 KGHSH and CDR2 LQKENI. Between the trimmed V and J ends, which lost 3 bases and 7 bases, there was a span of 15 bases. CDR3 length: 15 residues. The CDR3 region has the DNA TGTGCCAGCTCACCTCTCGACAGCCGAGGCGGGGAGCTGTTTTTT. It codes for CASSPLDSRGGELFF.

This clone occurred once. The rearrangement joins TRBV7-9 to TRBJ2-3; a possible D gene is TRBD2 (5 bases). The germline V and J ends were trimmed by 0 bases and 5 bases, with 9 bases remaining between them. The germline V gene encodes CDR1 SEHNR and CDR2 FQNEAQ (reference sequence). The CDR3 runs 14 residues. This CDR3 is CASSLALSGDTQYF. In DNA form, the CDR3 reads TGTGCCAGCAGCTTAGCGTTGAGCGGAGATACGCAGTATTTT.

The chain recombines TRBV7-9 with TRBJ1-6, with no clear D. The CDR3 has 13 residues. V gave up 4 bases and J gave up 7 bases, with 8 bases separating them. Germline V gives CDR1 SEHNR, CDR2 FQNEAQ (reference sequence). The DNA for the CDR3 is TGTGCCAGCAGCTCCGGGTGGAATTCACCCCTCCACTTT. Translation gives CASSSGWNSPLHF. Complete variable domain (other parts from reference TRBV7-9 and TRBJ1-6): DTGVSQNPRHKITKRGQNVTFRCDPISEHNRLYWYRQTLGQGPEFLTYFQNEAQLEKSRLLSDRFSAERPKGSFSTLEIQRTEQGDSAMYLCASSSGWNSPLHFGNGTRLTVT.

The rearrangement joins TRBV6-5 to TRBJ1-2; D call uncertain. Germline V gives CDR1 MNHEY, CDR2 SVGAGI. Trimming stripped 6 bases from V and 8 bases from J, with 19 bases between. The CDR3 runs to 14 residues. The CDR3 here is CASRTGPTSGGYTF. DNA for the CDR3: TGTGCCAGCAGGACCGGGCCTACCTCGGGAGGCTACACCTTC.

The V gene is TRBV2, the J gene TRBJ1-5; 11 bases are shared with TRBD1. There are 15 residues in the CDR3. Germline trimming cut 5 bases from V and 4 bases from J; bases unmatched to any gene: 4. Germline CDR1 and CDR2: SNHLY and FYNNEI. This chain's CDR3 is CASSRGTGGNQPQHF. The CDR3 DNA is TGTGCCAGCAGTAGAGGGACAGGGGGTAATCAGCCCCAGCATTTT.

The chain uses TRBV11-2 and TRBJ2-1; D is perhaps TRBD1 (5 bases). CDR1 is SGHAT and CDR2 is FQNNGV in the germline V gene. V was clipped by 5 bases and J by 4 bases, with 12 bases between them. The CDR3 consists of 14 residues. CDR3 DNA: TGTGCCAGCAGCAGAACCCCAGGGTACAATGAGCAGTTCTTC. Encoded protein: CASSRTPGYNEQFF.

The rearrangement uses TRBV28 and TRBJ1-6; D unclear. The CDR3 runs 14 residues. Germline-derived CDR1 and CDR2 are MDHEN and SYDVKM. Trimming removed 8 bases from V and 9 bases from J, with 17 bases in between. This CDR3 reads CASQSERNISPLHF. CDR3 in DNA: TGTGCCAGCCAAAGCGAACGGAATATTTCACCCCTCCACTTT.

The chain links TRBV30 to TRBJ2-6; 7 positions match TRBD1. CDR1 is GTSNPN and CDR2 is SVGIG in the germline V gene (reference sequence). The length of the CDR3 is 14 residues. The V gene end was trimmed by 2 bases and the J gene end by 2 bases; junction bases not matched to a gene: 0. DNA for the CDR3: TGTGCCTGGAGTAGGGGGCCTGGGGCCAACGTCCTGACTTTC. This codes for CAWSRGPGANVLTF.

The gene calls are TRBV3-1 (or the pseudogene TRBV3-2) and TRBJ1-1, with TRBD1 matching over 12 bases. Per the germline V gene, CDR1 is LGHDT and CDR2 is YNNKEL (reference sequence). The CDR3 spans 17 residues. The junction had 7 bases not matched to a gene; V was cut back by 3 bases and J by 2 bases. CDR3 nucleotide sequence: TGTGCCAGCAGCCATGGGGACAGGGGGCCCAAAAACACTGAAGCTTTCTTT. Translation: CASSHGDRGPKNTEAFF.